This TCR beta chain was sequenced in a study of blood T cell repertoires in COVID-19. Turning to the study itself: Acute and convalescent COVID-19 samples came from the United States, Italy and Spain.

The germline V gene has CDR1 SNHLY and CDR2 FYNNEI. The CDR3 extends over 15 amino acids. The V end lost 2 bases, the J end lost 1 base, and 9 bases lay between the germline ends. Original handling: Scientists estimated how many nucleated cells there were by amplifying reference gene primers. Repertoires were generated with immunoSEQ multiplex PCR, while TCRdb's copy carries only in-frame clones and drops some. V and J calls and clone size are copied from that table; D and trimming were computed from the DNA. This sample has 70,000 to 90,000 clones, with approximately 91% found just once. Sequencing used peripheral blood. The gene calls are TRBV2 and TRBJ2-4, with D perhaps matching TRBD1 (5 bases). This TCR derives from a man between 45 and 60 years old with acute or convalescent COVID-19. The CDR3 protein is CASSEQGLAKNIQYF. The CDR3 DNA reads TGTGCCAGCAGTGAACAGGGCTTGGCCAAAAACATTCAGTACTTC.